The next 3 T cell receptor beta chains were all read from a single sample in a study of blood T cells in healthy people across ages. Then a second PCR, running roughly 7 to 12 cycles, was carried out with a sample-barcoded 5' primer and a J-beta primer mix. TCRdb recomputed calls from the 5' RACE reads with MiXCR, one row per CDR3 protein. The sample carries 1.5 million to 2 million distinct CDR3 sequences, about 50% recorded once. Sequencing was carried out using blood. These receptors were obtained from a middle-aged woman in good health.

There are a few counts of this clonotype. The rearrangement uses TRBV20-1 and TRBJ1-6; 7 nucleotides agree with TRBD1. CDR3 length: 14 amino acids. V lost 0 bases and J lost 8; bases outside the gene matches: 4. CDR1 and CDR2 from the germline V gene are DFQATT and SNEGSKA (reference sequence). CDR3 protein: CSARDPGTDSPLHF. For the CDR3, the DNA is TGCAGTGCTAGAGATCCGGGGACAGATTCACCCCTCCACTTT.

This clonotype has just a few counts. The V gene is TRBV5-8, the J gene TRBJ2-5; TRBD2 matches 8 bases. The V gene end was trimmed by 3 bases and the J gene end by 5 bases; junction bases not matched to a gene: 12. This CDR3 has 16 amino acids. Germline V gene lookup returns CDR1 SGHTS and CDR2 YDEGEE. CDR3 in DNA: TGTGCCAGCAGCTCGGGGACTAGGTCGCTGGGGGAGACCCAGTACTTC. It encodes CASSSGTRSLGETQYF.

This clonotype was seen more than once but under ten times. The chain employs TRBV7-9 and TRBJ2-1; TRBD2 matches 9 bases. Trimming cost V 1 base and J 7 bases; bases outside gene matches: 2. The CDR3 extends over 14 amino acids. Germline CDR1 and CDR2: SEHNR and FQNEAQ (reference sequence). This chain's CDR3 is CASSLVGLANEQFF. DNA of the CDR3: TGTGCCAGCAGCTTAGTGGGACTAGCAAATGAGCAGTTCTTC.